The 14 T cell receptor beta chains below all came from one sample that was sequenced in a study of T cell responses to AZD1222 COVID-19 vaccine. Data came from immunoSEQ multiplex PCR; TCRdb stores just in-frame clones and leaves some out. Here the sample spans some 74,000 clones, 70% to 90% being singletons. The source material was peripheral blood, sampled 28 days after the second AZD1222 dose. The receptors here all came from an adult who received the AZD1222 COVID-19 vaccine.

CDR3 amino acids: CASSLDRGQPQHF. DNA of the CDR3: TGTGCCAGTAGCCTGGACAGGGGTCAGCCCCAGCATTTT. The V gene is TRBV19, the J gene TRBJ1-5; TRBD1 agrees at 9 bases. The ends lost 6 bases at V and 6 bases at J; junction bases unmatched: 3. The CDR3 totals 13 residues. Germline V gene lookup returns CDR1 LNHDA and CDR2 SQIVND (reference sequence).

In its sample, this clone was seen a few times. This chain uses TRBV7-3 with TRBJ2-7, with D hard to call. Deletions cut 5 bases from V and 2 bases from J, with 16 bases between. This CDR3 is built from 15 residues. CDR1 and CDR2 from the germline V gene are SGHTA and FQGTGA. The CDR3 loop is CASSPAGTVPYEQYF. CDR3 nucleotides: TGTGCCAGCAGCCCAGCTGGAACGGTACCCTACGAGCAGTACTTC.

This chain joins TRBV19 and TRBJ1-2; no definite D call. V lost 8 bases and J 6 bases, leaving 7 bases between the germline ends. The V gene's germline CDR1 is LNHDA and CDR2 SQIVND (reference sequence). The CDR3 is 10 residues long. The chain's CDR3 is CASSSDGYTF. CDR3 in DNA: TGTGCCAGTTCTTCAGATGGCTACACCTTC.

This chain connects TRBV6-5 to TRBJ2-7; D gene ambiguous. The CDR3 is 13 amino acids. The germline V gene encodes CDR1 MNHEY and CDR2 SVGAGI. Between the trimmed V and J ends, which lost 4 bases and 7 bases, there was a span of 14 bases. The CDR3 DNA reads as TGTGCCAGCAGTTTATCCTCCAGAAGGGAGCAGTACTTC. Its protein product is CASSLSSRREQYF.

V and J are TRBV7-2 and TRBJ1-1; D unresolved. Germline-derived CDR1 and CDR2 are SGHTA and FQGNSA. This CDR3 is built from 13 residues. V lost 5 bases and J 6 bases, leaving 13 bases between the germline ends. DNA for the CDR3: TGTGCCAGCAGCCCGAACCGTAACGCTGAAGCTTTCTTT. Its protein is CASSPNRNAEAFF.

This rearrangement joins TRBV7-2 to TRBJ2-4; a weak D match, TRBD1 (6 bases). Trimming left V 0 bases short and J 4 bases short, with 13 bases between. The V gene's germline CDR1 is SGHTA and CDR2 FQGNSA. The CDR3 totals 16 residues. CDR3 region: CASSLAGAEPKNIQYF. CDR3 sequence (DNA): TGTGCCAGCAGCTTAGCGGGGGCAGAGCCTAAAAACATTCAGTACTTC.

This clone appeared a few times. The gene calls are TRBV20-1 and TRBJ1-3; D is possibly TRBD1 (6 bases). Trimming took off 3 bases at V and 7 bases at J, with 13 bases between the two ends. This CDR3 has 13 residues. Germline V lookup: CDR1 DFQATT, CDR2 SNEGSKA (reference sequence). The CDR3: CSASGDIANTIYF. The DNA for the CDR3 is TGCAGTGCTAGTGGGGACATCGCGAACACCATATATTTT.

Only one count was recorded for this clone. The rearrangement joins TRBV27 to TRBJ1-6, with D possibly matching TRBD1 (5 bases). Germline loops: CDR1 MNHEY, CDR2 SMNVEV (reference sequence). Trimming pared 3 bases from V and 10 bases from J, leaving 13 bases between. This CDR3 is built from 14 residues. CDR3 bases: TGTGCCAGCAGTTTCGTAGGGGAAGACTCACCCCTCCACTTT. Translation gives CASSFVGEDSPLHF.

The V and J genes are TRBV27 and TRBJ1-1; D not resolved. CDR1 is MNHEY, CDR2 SMNVEV, per germline (reference sequence). V lost 7 bases, J lost 0 bases, and 12 bases lay in between. The CDR3 is 14 residues long. The chain's CDR3 is CASTAHNMNTEAFF. The CDR3 nucleotides read TGTGCCAGCACCGCTCACAACATGAACACTGAAGCTTTCTTT.

The gene calls are TRBV6-5 and TRBJ2-1; tentative D call: TRBD2 (6 bases). Looked up from germline, CDR1 is MNHEY and CDR2 is SVGAGI. This CDR3 comprises 14 residues. V was clipped by 6 bases and J by 3 bases, with 12 bases between them. This chain's CDR3 is CASSRTGVYNEQFF. The DNA for the CDR3 is TGTGCCAGCAGCCGGACGGGGGTCTACAATGAGCAGTTCTTC.

This rearrangement joins TRBV29-1 to TRBJ2-1, with 7 nucleotides matching TRBD2. Losses at the gene ends were 6 bases for V and 5 bases for J; bases not matched to a gene: 7. CDR1 and CDR2 from the germline V gene are SQVTM and ANQGSEA. This CDR3 has 13 residues. This CDR3 is CSVEASGDNEQFF. The CDR3 DNA reads TGCAGCGTCGAGGCTAGCGGAGACAATGAGCAGTTCTTC.

The chain uses TRBV13 and TRBJ1-1, with 8 bases lining up with TRBD1. J was trimmed by 7 bases and V by 5 bases; bases with no gene match: 9. Germline V gives CDR1 PRHDT, CDR2 FYEKMQ (reference sequence). The CDR3 runs to 14 residues. CDR3 loop: CASSVRGRQGEAFF. CDR3 bases: TGTGCCAGCAGCGTCAGGGGGCGGCAAGGTGAAGCTTTCTTT.

The chain carries TRBV21-1 and TRBJ2-7. TRBV21-1 is a pseudogene segment. This CDR3 is 16 amino acids long. The CDR3 loop is CASSTAGTQPLYEQYF. In DNA form, the CDR3 reads TGTGCCAGCAGCACAGCCGGGACCCAACCCCTTTACGAGCAGTACTTC.

This rearrangement joins TRBV28 to TRBJ2-6, with D unresolved. The CDR3 loop spans 16 amino acids. Trimming removed 3 bases from V and 0 bases from J, with 9 bases in between. Germline CDR1 MDHEN, CDR2 SYDVKM. CDR3 protein: CASSLVGSSGANVLTF. The CDR3 nucleotides are TGTGCCAGCAGTTTGGTGGGGTCCTCTGGGGCCAACGTCCTGACTTTC.